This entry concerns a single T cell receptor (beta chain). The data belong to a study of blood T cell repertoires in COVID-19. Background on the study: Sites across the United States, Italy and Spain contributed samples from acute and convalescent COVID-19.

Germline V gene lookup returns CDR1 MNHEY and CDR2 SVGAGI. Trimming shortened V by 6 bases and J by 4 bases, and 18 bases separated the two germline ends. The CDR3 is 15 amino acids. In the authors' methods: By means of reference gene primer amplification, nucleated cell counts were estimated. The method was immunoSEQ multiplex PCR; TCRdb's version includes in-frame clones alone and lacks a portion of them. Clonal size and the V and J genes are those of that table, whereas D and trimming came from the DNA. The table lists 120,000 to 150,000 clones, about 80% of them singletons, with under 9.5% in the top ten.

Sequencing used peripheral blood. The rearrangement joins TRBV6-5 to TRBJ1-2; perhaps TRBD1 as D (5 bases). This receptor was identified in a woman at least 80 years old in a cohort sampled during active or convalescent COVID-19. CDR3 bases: TGTGCCAGCAGCCCCACGTATCAGGGTGCCTATGGCTACACCTTC. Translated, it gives CASSPTYQGAYGYTF.